The sequence of this T cell receptor (beta chain) was determined in a study of T cells in Graves' hyperthyroidism and ophthalmopathy. Patients aged 18 to 65 had newly diagnosed hyperthyroidism lasting under 2 months. Uncontrolled infection, other autoimmune disease, pregnancy or lactation disqualified patients from enrolment. The TCR beta CDR3 regions underwent amplification using RNA transcripts as the source. The HTBI primer set was used in a first-round RT-PCR of the TCR CDR3. Using its own MiXCR run on the multiplex PCR reads, TCRdb lists one record per CDR3 protein. The repertoire holds 500,000 to 600,000 distinct CDR3 sequences, just over 45% seen once, with more than 7% in the top ten. CDR1 and CDR2 from the germline V gene are SQVTM and ANQGSEA. V was clipped by 4 bases and J by 7 bases, with 17 bases between them. CDR3 length equals 13 residues. This clonotype was seen a single time.

The chain links TRBV29-1 to TRBJ2-7; TRBD2 is a possible D gene (6 bases). Sequences were obtained from peripheral blood or thyroid tissue (not recorded which). This TCR was sampled from a woman under 30 with Graves' hyperthyroidism. The CDR3 protein is CSVVGEVWNEQYF. The CDR3 DNA reads TGCAGCGTTGTGGGGGAGGTCTGGAATGAGCAGTACTTC.